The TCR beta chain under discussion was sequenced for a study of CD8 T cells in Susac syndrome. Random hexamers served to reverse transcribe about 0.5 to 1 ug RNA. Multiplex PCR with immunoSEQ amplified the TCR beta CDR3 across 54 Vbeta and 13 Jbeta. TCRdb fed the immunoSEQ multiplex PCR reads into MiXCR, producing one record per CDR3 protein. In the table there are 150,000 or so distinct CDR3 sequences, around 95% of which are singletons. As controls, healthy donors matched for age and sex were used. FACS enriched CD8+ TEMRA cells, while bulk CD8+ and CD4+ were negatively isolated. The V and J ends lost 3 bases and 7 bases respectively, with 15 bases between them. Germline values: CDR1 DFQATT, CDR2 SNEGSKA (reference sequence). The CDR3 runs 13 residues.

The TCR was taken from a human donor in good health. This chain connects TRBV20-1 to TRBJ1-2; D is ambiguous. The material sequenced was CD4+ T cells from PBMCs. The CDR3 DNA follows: TGCAGTGCTAGTGGGTGGCAGGTGGTTGGCTACACCTTC. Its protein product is CSASGWQVVGYTF.